A single sample is the source of the 10 T cell receptor beta chains below, sequenced in a study of cytomegalovirus exposure and HLA in healthy donors. Use of 60 Vbeta and 13 Jbeta primers characterized the PCR. Generated by immunoSEQ multiplex PCR, the TCRdb table keeps only in-frame clones and is missing some. The data contain 150,000 to 200,000 clones, 80% of them singletons. The specimen sequenced was PBMCs. These receptors came from a boy younger than 18 in good health and CMV-seronegative.

This clone has a handful of counts. The chain recombines TRBV4-2 with TRBJ2-7, with 10 bases aligning to TRBD2. The CDR3 has 15 residues. The V gene end was trimmed by 2 bases and the J gene end by 2 bases; junction bases not matched to a gene: 3. Germline V gene lookup returns CDR1 LGHNA and CDR2 YNFKEQ. The CDR3: CASSQNSGGTYEQYF. The DNA of the CDR3 is TGTGCCAGCAGCCAAAATAGCGGGGGGACCTACGAGCAGTACTTC.

This clone has a single count. V is TRBV4-1 and J is TRBJ1-1; 12 nucleotides align to TRBD1. The J segment lost 1 base and the V segment lost 7 bases, leaving 4 bases of the junction unmatched. The CDR3 covers 15 residues. Germline V gene lookup returns CDR1 MGHRA and CDR2 YSYEKL. CDR3 DNA sequence: TGCGCCAGCACCCCGGGACAGGGGGCGAACACTGAAGCTTTCTTT. Protein sequence: CASTPGQGANTEAFF.

The rearrangement joins TRBV30 to TRBJ2-5; 8 bases line up with TRBD1. The CDR3 sequence is 12 residues long. Trimming removed 7 bases from V and 4 bases from J; junction bases left unmatched: 5. Per germline, CDR1 GTSNPN and CDR2 SVGIG (reference sequence). The CDR3 sequence is CASQGEGETQYF. CDR3 in DNA: TGTGCCTCACAGGGGGAAGGAGAGACCCAGTACTTC.

V usage is TRBV11-2 and J usage is TRBJ2-4; D is possibly TRBD2 (5 bases). This CDR3 comprises 16 residues. The V gene's germline CDR1 is SGHAT and CDR2 FQNNGV. V gave up 4 bases and J gave up 9 bases, with 22 bases separating them. DNA of the CDR3: TGTGCCAGCAGCTCGGTCGAGGGTTTAGAGTTAGGCATTCAGTACTTC. This codes for CASSSVEGLELGIQYF.

The chain recombines TRBV27 with TRBJ2-2, with 9 nucleotides matching TRBD1. This CDR3 contains 16 residues. After removal of 6 bases from V and 5 bases from J, the junction contained 10 bases not matched to a gene. Germline CDR1 and CDR2: MNHEY and SMNVEV (reference sequence). The DNA for the CDR3 is TGTGCCAGCAGACCACGGACAGGGGAGGTGACCGGGGAGCTGTTTTTT. It translates to CASRPRTGEVTGELFF.

As regards this clone: This CDR3 is also generated by other DNA sequences in the sample. V is TRBV2 and J is TRBJ1-1; D gene unclear. Trimming cost V 4 bases and J 1 base, with 7 bases left between them. The germline V gene encodes CDR1 SNHLY and CDR2 FYNNEI. There are 13 residues in the CDR3. The CDR3 nucleotides read TGTGCCAGCAGTGTTACAGCGAACACTGAAGCTTTCTTT. Its protein product is CASSVTANTEAFF.

The chain uses TRBV30 and TRBJ2-2; TRBD1 is a possible D gene (5 bases). Trimming stripped 5 bases from V and 6 bases from J, with 13 bases between. CDR3 length: 13 amino acids. Looked up from germline, CDR1 is GTSNPN and CDR2 is SVGIG (reference sequence). CDR3 sequence: CAWAQVDPGELFF. In nucleotides, the CDR3 is TGTGCCTGGGCACAGGTGGACCCCGGGGAGCTGTTTTTT. The whole variable domain, filled in from reference TRBV30 and TRBJ2-2, reads SQTIHQWPATLVQPVGSPLSLECTVEGTSNPNLYWYRQAAGRGLQLLFYSVGIGQISSEVPQNLSASRPQDRQFILSSKKLLLSDSGFYLCAWAQVDPGELFFGEGSRLTVL.

The chain is built from TRBV6-4 and TRBJ1-4, with D perhaps matching TRBD1 (5 bases). V lost 3 bases and J 0 bases, leaving 5 bases between the germline ends. CDR1 MRHNA and CDR2 SNTAGT come from the germline V gene. CDR3 length equals 14 residues. The CDR3 here is CASSETATNEKLFF. The CDR3 coding sequence is TGTGCCAGCAGTGAGACAGCAACTAATGAAAAACTGTTTTTT.

The V and J genes are TRBV9 and TRBJ1-4; TRBD1 matches at 10 bases. Germline-derived CDR1 and CDR2 are SGDLS and YYNGEE. V was pared by 2 bases and J by 8 bases, with 6 bases of the junction left unmatched. The CDR3 is 15 amino acids. The chain's CDR3 is CASSVGQGRKEKLFF. CDR3 nucleotides: TGTGCCAGCAGCGTGGGACAGGGGAGAAAAGAAAAACTGTTTTTT.

The CDR3: CASSPTTGVLYIQYF. The CDR3 DNA sequence: TGTGCCAGCAGCCCTACCACTGGAGTTCTGTACATTCAGTACTTC. The chain combines TRBV4-2 with TRBJ2-4; D is ambiguous. Trimming shortened V by 4 bases and J by 8 bases, and 18 bases separated the two germline ends. The CDR3 covers 15 residues. Germline CDR1 reads LGHNA; CDR2 reads YNFKEQ.